This is a list of T cell receptor beta chains from one sample in a study of spatial heterogeneity in lung cancer. TCRdb independently ran MiXCR on the 5' RACE reads; one entry per CDR3 protein. The data show some 10,000 distinct CDR3 sequences, 12% seen once. The source was lung tumor tissue, collected at surgery. The receptors come from a male donor with early-stage non-small cell lung cancer. The CDR3 runs from the conserved cysteine through the conserved F or W. Fields, in order: CDR3 DNA, CDR3 protein, V gene, J gene, D gene, clone size. A D gene is named only where the DNA matches it firmly. Only some rows state a clone size, as once, few, many or a class for expanded clones.

TGTGCCATCCCCTTGAACACTGAAGCTTTCTTT	CAIPLNTEAFF	TRBV6-2/TRBV6-3	TRBJ1-1	.	many
TGTGCCAGCAGTGAAGGATTGTCGCAAGAGACCCAGTACTTC	CASSEGLSQETQYF	TRBV2	TRBJ2-5	.	.
TGTGCCAGCAGCTTAGAAGGTTGGGGTCCTGGAGAGACCCAGTACTTC	CASSLEGWGPGETQYF	TRBV11-2	TRBJ2-5	.	many
TGTGCCAGCACCTCGACAGGCAACTATGGCTACACCTTC	CASTSTGNYGYTF	TRBV7-9	TRBJ1-2	.	many
TGTGCCATCAGTGCCGGGGGTGTAGCGGGGGGATCCTACGAGCAGTACTTC	CAISAGGVAGGSYEQYF	TRBV10-3	TRBJ2-7	TRBD2	.
TGCGCCAGCAGCCTGGGACCGCAAGAGACCCAGTACTTC	CASSLGPQETQYF	TRBV5-1	TRBJ2-5	.	.
TGTGCCAGCAGCGACCGTCGCTACGAGCAGTACTTC	CASSDRRYEQYF	TRBV11-2	TRBJ2-7	.	many
TGTGCCAGCAGCGAGACTAGCGGCTCCTACAATGAGCAGTTCTTC	CASSETSGSYNEQFF	TRBV9	TRBJ2-1	TRBD2	.
TGTGCCAGCAGTGTACAGTCCTACGAGCAGTACTTC	CASSVQSYEQYF	TRBV6-1	TRBJ2-7	.	once
TGTGCCAGCAGCTCCGAGGGCGCCCTCTTAAACTTTCAGTACTTC	CASSSEGALLNFQYF	TRBV7-2	TRBJ2-4	.	.
TGCAGCGTTCCATCCCTCTACTTGACGGGGAAAGAAGGCTACACCTTC	CSVPSLYLTGKEGYTF	TRBV29-1	TRBJ1-2	.	many
TGCAGCGTCCGCGGCGGCCGGGGCCGACCTGTTAACTATGGCTACACCTTC	CSVRGGRGRPVNYGYTF	TRBV29-1	TRBJ1-2	.	few
TGTGCCAGCAGTTACCGAACCCCGAACACTGAAGCTTTCTTT	CASSYRTPNTEAFF	TRBV6-2/TRBV6-3	TRBJ1-1	.	.
TGTGCCAGCAGCTTGGGGGTTGGAAGAGATCAGCCCCAGCATTTT	CASSLGVGRDQPQHF	TRBV5-6	TRBJ1-5	.	.
TGCGCCAGCAGCGCCCGGACTGGCGCCGAAAAACTGTTTTTT	CASSARTGAEKLFF	TRBV4-1	TRBJ1-4	.	many
TGTGCCAGCAGGGCGCCCACGAATCTCCACTTT	CASRAPTNLHF	TRBV3-1	TRBJ1-6	.	many
TGCGCCAGCAGCCAAGAGGGTAGGGGCTATGGCTACACCTTC	CASSQEGRGYGYTF	TRBV4-3	TRBJ1-2	.	few